One sample yielded the 11 T cell receptor beta chains listed below, sequenced in a study of cytomegalovirus exposure and HLA in healthy donors. PCR employed 60 Vbeta and 13 Jbeta primers. This table comes from immunoSEQ multiplex PCR, and its TCRdb copy is limited to in-frame clones, with some not included. This sample has 110,000 or so clones; around 77% occur once, and the top ten carry approximately 5%. The source material was PBMCs. These receptors all come from a man between 50 and 59 years old in good health and CMV-seropositive.

This clone was seen a single time. V usage is TRBV28 and J usage is TRBJ1-1, with 7 bases fitting TRBD1. The V gene end was trimmed by 1 base and the J gene end by 1 base; junction bases not matched to a gene: 9. Germline CDR1 is MDHEN and CDR2 is SYDVKM. This CDR3 is built from 17 residues. CDR3 protein: CASSLFVKGTANTEAFF. DNA for the CDR3: TGTGCCAGCAGTTTATTTGTTAAGGGGACAGCGAACACTGAAGCTTTCTTT.

J is TRBJ2-1 and V is TRBV2; 16 positions agree with TRBD2. V lost 5 bases, J lost 1 base, and 8 bases stayed unmatched. The germline V gene encodes CDR1 SNHLY and CDR2 FYNNEI. The CDR3 spans 19 residues. The CDR3 loop is CASSPGTSGGAESYNEQFF. CDR3 in DNA: TGTGCCAGCAGTCCCGGGACTAGCGGGGGGGCCGAGTCCTACAATGAGCAGTTCTTC. Using reference TRBV2 and TRBJ2-1 for the parts outside the CDR3, the full variable domain is EPEVTQTPSHQVTQMGQEVILRCVPISNHLYFYWYRQILGQKVEFLVSFYNNEISEKSEIFDDQFSVERPDGSNFTLKIRSTKLEDSAMYFCASSPGTSGGAESYNEQFFGPGTRLTVL.

This clone has a single count. This chain links TRBV28 with TRBJ1-2; D is unclear. The V gene lost 6 bases and the J gene lost 5 bases, with 10 bases spanning the gap. Germline assignment: CDR1 MDHEN and CDR2 SYDVKM. CDR3 size: 12 residues. In nucleotides, the CDR3 is TGTGCCAGCAGCCCGGGTGATTATGGCTACACCTTC. Encoded protein: CASSPGDYGYTF.

This clone came up a few times. The chain links TRBV9 to TRBJ2-3; no clear D. Trimming took 3 bases from V and 7 from J, leaving 15 bases between them. The CDR3 loop spans 14 amino acids. Germline CDR1 reads SGDLS; CDR2 reads YYNGEE. The CDR3 loop reads CASSASAPTHTQYF. The CDR3, as DNA: TGTGCCAGCAGCGCCTCTGCGCCGACTCATACGCAGTATTTT. The variable domain in full, completed from reference TRBV9 and TRBJ2-3, reads DSGVTQTPKHLITATGQRVTLRCSPRSGDLSVYWYQQSLDQGLQFLIQYYNGEERAKGNILERFSAQQFPDLHSELNLSSLELGDSALYFCASSASAPTHTQYFGPGTRLTVL.

The chain combines TRBV28 with TRBJ2-7; 7 bases agree with TRBD1. Trimming took 4 bases from V and 2 from J; bases not matched to a gene: 17. CDR3 length: 18 residues. Germline CDR1 reads MDHEN; CDR2 reads SYDVKM. The CDR3 region is CASSWDSRMFSLPYEQYF. CDR3 coding DNA: TGTGCCAGCAGTTGGGACAGCCGAATGTTCTCACTCCCCTACGAGCAGTACTTC.

The chain couples TRBV19 to TRBJ2-5; 9 bases match TRBD1. This CDR3 has 14 amino acids. V lost 4 bases, J lost 4 bases, and 4 bases stayed unmatched. Germline CDR1 and CDR2: LNHDA and SQIVND (reference sequence). The CDR3 is CASSNTGGGETQYF. In DNA form, the CDR3 reads TGTGCCAGTAGTAATACAGGGGGCGGAGAGACCCAGTACTTC.

This sequence joins TRBV27 and TRBJ1-4, with a tentative D call TRBD1 (5 bases). The CDR3 covers 14 residues. V gave up 3 bases and J gave up 5 bases, with 10 bases separating them. The germline CDR1 and CDR2 sequences are MNHEY and SMNVEV (reference sequence). The CDR3: CASSFGGLNEKLFF. The CDR3, as DNA: TGTGCCAGCAGTTTTGGGGGACTCAATGAAAAACTGTTTTTT. The entire variable domain, with the rest obtained from reference TRBV27 and TRBJ1-4, is as follows: EAQVTQNPRYLITVTGKKLTVTCSQNMNHEYMSWYRQDPGLGLRQIYYSMNVEVTDKGDVPEGYKVSRKEKRNFPLILESPSPNQTSLYFCASSFGGLNEKLFFGSGTQLSVL.

This clone showed up just once. The rearrangement links TRBV6-5 to TRBJ2-7, with TRBD1 identical over 7 bases. V lost 8 bases and J lost 6; bases outside the gene matches: 16. Germline V CDR1 and CDR2: MNHEY, SVGAGI. CDR3 length: 15 amino acids. CDR3 residues: CASRNGEIGGGEQYF. Written as DNA, the CDR3 is TGTGCCAGCCGAAACGGGGAGATAGGGGGCGGCGAGCAGTACTTC.

The V and J genes are TRBV6-1 and TRBJ1-4; no firm D call. V gave up 7 bases and J gave up 0 bases, with 12 bases separating them. CDR3 length: 15 amino acids. In germline, CDR1 is MNHNS, CDR2 SASEGT. DNA for the CDR3: TGTGCCAGCACCTCAGGAAGTACAACTAATGAAAAACTGTTTTTT. Its translation is CASTSGSTTNEKLFF.

The rearrangement links TRBV21-1 to TRBJ2-2; the table's D call of TRBD2 was not tested on the DNA. TRBV21-1 is noted as a pseudogene. The CDR3 extends over 16 amino acids. CDR3 DNA sequence: TGTGCCAGCAGCAAAGCGCTAGCGGGACACACCGGGGAGCTGTTTTTT. Translation gives CASSKALAGHTGELFF.

In its sample, this clone was seen once. V gene TRBV19 combines with J gene TRBJ1-2, with TRBD1 matching over 7 bases. The trim removed 4 bases at V and 2 bases at J, leaving 10 bases unmatched. Germline V gene data show CDR1 as LNHDA and CDR2 as SQIVND (reference sequence). The CDR3 is 16 residues long. The CDR3 sequence is CASSSIGGLSNYGYTF. CDR3 coding DNA: TGTGCCAGTAGTAGTATAGGGGGCTTGTCAAACTATGGCTACACCTTC.